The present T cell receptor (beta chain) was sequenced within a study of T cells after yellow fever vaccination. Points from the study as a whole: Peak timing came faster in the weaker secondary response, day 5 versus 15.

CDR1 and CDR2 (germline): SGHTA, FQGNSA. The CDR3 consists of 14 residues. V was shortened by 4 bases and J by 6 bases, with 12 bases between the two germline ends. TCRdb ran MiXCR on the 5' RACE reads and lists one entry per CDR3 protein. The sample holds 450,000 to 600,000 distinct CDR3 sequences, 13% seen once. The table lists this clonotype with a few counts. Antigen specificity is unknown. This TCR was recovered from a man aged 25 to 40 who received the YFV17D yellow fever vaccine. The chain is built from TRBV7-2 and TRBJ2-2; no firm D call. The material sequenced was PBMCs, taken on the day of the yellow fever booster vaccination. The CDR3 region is CASSSAFLSGELFF. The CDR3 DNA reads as TGTGCCAGCAGCTCGGCATTCCTTTCCGGGGAGCTGTTTTTT.